The rows below give T cell receptor beta chains drawn from one sample of a study of PD-L1 blockade in urothelial cancer. This table comes from immunoSEQ multiplex PCR, and its TCRdb copy is limited to in-frame clones, with some not included. The profile shows 45,000 to 55,000 clones, about 85% of them singletons. Sequenced here: PBMCs, sampled around atezolizumab (anti-PD-L1) treatment. These receptors were taken from a man over 45 with urothelial cancer. CDR3s include the opening cysteine and the closing phenylalanine or tryptophan. Each record gives: CDR3 DNA, CDR3 protein, clone size, D gene, V gene, J gene. The D gene is left open where the match is weak. Clone size is shown for a subset of rows, as once, few, many or a class of expanded clone.

DNA: TGTGCCACCTCTTGGCGGAATCAAGAGACCCAGTACTTC; CDR3: CATSWRNQETQYF; size: NA; D: NA; V: TRBV19; J: TRBJ2-5
DNA: TGTGCCAGCAGTGAATATTGGCCTAGCAATCAGCCCCAGCATTTT; CDR3: CASSEYWPSNQPQHF; size: NA; D: NA; V: TRBV6-1; J: TRBJ1-5
DNA: TGTGCCAGCAGCACAAGGGACAGGCGAAACATTCAGTACTTC; CDR3: CASSTRDRRNIQYF; size: NA; D: TRBD1; V: TRBV7-2; J: TRBJ2-4
DNA: TGTGCCAGCAGCGCCGAACAGGGGTTAACAGATACGCAGTATTTT; CDR3: CASSAEQGLTDTQYF; size: NA; D: TRBD1; V: TRBV4-2; J: TRBJ2-3
DNA: TGTGCCTGGAGTGTTGCCATTAGCGGGGAGCTGTTTTTT; CDR3: CAWSVAISGELFF; size: NA; D: NA; V: TRBV30; J: TRBJ2-2
DNA: TGTGCCTGCCTTCGGGACAGGGTGACGTACGAGCAGTACTTC; CDR3: CACLRDRVTYEQYF; size: NA; D: TRBD1; V: TRBV30; J: TRBJ2-7
DNA: TGTGCCAGCAGCCTGACAGCTACACTCACAGATACGCAGTATTTT; CDR3: CASSLTATLTDTQYF; size: NA; D: NA; V: TRBV7-9; J: TRBJ2-3
DNA: TGCGCCAGCAGACAATTAGACATGGGCTTTAGCTCCTACAATGAGCAGTTCTTC; CDR3: CASRQLDMGFSSYNEQFF; size: NA; D: NA; V: TRBV4-1; J: TRBJ2-1
DNA: TGTGCCAGCAGCTCCCTGCGAGCGGGGGGAGGCGGGGAGCTGTTTTTT; CDR3: CASSSLRAGGGGELFF; size: NA; D: TRBD2; V: TRBV5-5; J: TRBJ2-2
DNA: TGCGCCAGCAGTCAATCTGGGCAGACAGATACGCAGTATTTT; CDR3: CASSQSGQTDTQYF; size: NA; D: NA; V: TRBV23-1; J: TRBJ2-3
DNA: TGTGCCAGCAGCAAATGGACTAGCGACTACGAGCAGTACTTC; CDR3: CASSKWTSDYEQYF; size: once; D: TRBD2; V: TRBV28; J: TRBJ2-7
DNA: TGTGCCAGCAGCTTAAAAAGCGGGGGGGCCGGGGAGACCCAGTACTTC; CDR3: CASSLKSGGAGETQYF; size: NA; D: TRBD2; V: TRBV7-9; J: TRBJ2-5
DNA: TGTGCCAGTACCCCTAGCGGGAGGGCCAACAATGAGCAGTTCTTC; CDR3: CASTPSGRANNEQFF; size: NA; D: TRBD2; V: TRBV19; J: TRBJ2-1
DNA: TGTGCCAGCAGTGAAGGTGTGGCGGGGGTTTACAATGAGCAGTTCTTC; CDR3: CASSEGVAGVYNEQFF; size: NA; D: TRBD2; V: TRBV6-1; J: TRBJ2-1
DNA: TGTGCCAGCAGCTTGGTTATTAGCACCTATCGAGAGACCCAGTACTTC; CDR3: CASSLVISTYRETQYF; size: NA; D: NA; V: TRBV5-8; J: TRBJ2-5
DNA: TGTGCCAGCAGCTTAGTTATGGGGGCCCCCTACGAGCAGTACTTC; CDR3: CASSLVMGAPYEQYF; size: NA; D: NA; V: TRBV7-9; J: TRBJ2-7
DNA: TGTGCCACCAGCCAGGGGTCTTGGACGAATCAGCCCCAGCATTTT; CDR3: CATSQGSWTNQPQHF; size: once; D: NA; V: TRBV15; J: TRBJ1-5
DNA: TGCGCCAGCAGCTTAGAGGGACAGGGCGCCCTCTCGTTCACCGGGGAGCTGTTTTTT; CDR3: CASSLEGQGALSFTGELFF; size: NA; D: TRBD1; V: TRBV5-1; J: TRBJ2-2